Each of the 10 T cell receptor beta chains below was sequenced from the same sample in a study of T cell responses to AZD1222 COVID-19 vaccine. Measured with immunoSEQ multiplex PCR; TCRdb has only the in-frame clones, and not every one. The sample shows tens of thousands of clones, less than 95% of them seen only once. Sequenced here: peripheral blood, sampled 28 days after the second AZD1222 dose. The receptor set was obtained from an adult who received the AZD1222 COVID-19 vaccine.

V usage is TRBV28 and J usage is TRBJ1-2; D is perhaps TRBD1 (5 bases). The V end was cut by 6 bases, the J end by 7 bases, with 6 bases between. The CDR3 runs to 10 residues. Germline loops: CDR1 MDHEN, CDR2 SYDVKM. CDR3 bases: TGTGCCAGCAGCGACAGTGGCTACACCTTC. Its translation is CASSDSGYTF.

This clone was picked up a small number of times. This chain joins TRBV19 and TRBJ2-5, with D perhaps being TRBD1 or TRBD2 (6 bases each). The germline V gene encodes CDR1 LNHDA and CDR2 SQIVND (reference sequence). The CDR3 runs to 14 residues. V lost 6 bases and J lost 4, with 15 bases in between. CDR3 region: CASRPLGGRETQYF. Here the CDR3 DNA reads TGTGCCAGTAGGCCTCTAGGGGGGCGAGAGACCCAGTACTTC.

The rearrangement links TRBV2 to TRBJ2-5; 10 bases line up with TRBD1. The CDR3 has 13 amino acids. With 8 bases clipped from V and 12 bases from J, the junction kept 12 bases outside the gene matches. Per the germline V gene, CDR1 is SNHLY and CDR2 is FYNNEI. The CDR3 loop is CASGGTGVSGEYF. In DNA form, the CDR3 reads TGTGCCAGCGGCGGGACAGGGGTCTCAGGGGAGTACTTC.

The CDR3 is CAGKRRLHTEAFF. Written as DNA, the CDR3 is TGTGCCGGAAAGAGACGCTTGCACACTGAAGCTTTCTTT. This chain joins TRBV12-3 or TRBV12-4 and TRBJ1-1; D not certain. The CDR3 spans 13 residues. V dropped 11 bases and J dropped 3 bases, with 16 bases sitting between them.

The gene calls are TRBV27 and TRBJ1-5; D call uncertain. Germline CDR1 reads MNHEY; CDR2 reads SMNVEV (reference sequence). Trimming left V 0 bases short and J 6 bases short, with 15 bases between. The CDR3 has 16 amino acids. CDR3 bases: TGTGCCAGCAGTTTATCGAATCGCCGAACCGGTCAGCCCCAGCATTTT. Amino acid sequence: CASSLSNRRTGQPQHF.

The sample holds a few counts of this clone. The chain combines TRBV15 with TRBJ1-4, with TRBD1 as a possible D gene (5 bases). The CDR3 is 15 residues long. From germline, CDR1 is LNHNV and CDR2 YYDKDF (reference sequence). V was clipped by 5 bases and J by 0 bases, with 10 bases between them. The CDR3 reads CATSLGGATNEKLFF. The CDR3 coding sequence is TGTGCCACCAGCCTTGGGGGAGCAACTAATGAAAAACTGTTTTTT.

The chain links TRBV9 to TRBJ2-3; 9 nucleotides align to TRBD1. The V and J ends lost 4 bases and 3 bases, in that order; junction bases with no gene match: 6. This CDR3 has 15 residues. Germline V gives CDR1 SGDLS, CDR2 YYNGEE. CDR3 nucleotide sequence: TGTGCCAGCAGCTTCTGGACAGGGGAGACAGATACGCAGTATTTT. Its translation is CASSFWTGETDTQYF.

The genes are TRBV13 and TRBJ2-2; D is perhaps TRBD2 (6 bases). This CDR3 is built from 15 residues. Germline CDR1 is PRHDT and CDR2 is FYEKMQ (reference sequence). V was clipped by 3 bases and J by 4 bases, with 12 bases between them. CDR3 protein: CASSFWTTSTGELFF. CDR3 bases: TGTGCCAGCAGCTTCTGGACTACCTCCACCGGGGAGCTGTTTTTT.

This clone was recorded only once. The V gene is TRBV7-2, the J gene TRBJ1-6, with D possibly being TRBD1 (5 bases). This CDR3 has 15 residues. V dropped 2 bases and J dropped 7 bases, with 12 bases sitting between them. Germline-derived CDR1 and CDR2 are SGHTA and FQGNSA. This chain's CDR3 is CASSLLAGGNSPLHF. CDR3 DNA sequence: TGTGCCAGCAGCTTATTGGCGGGGGGAAATTCACCCCTCCACTTT.

The rearrangement joins TRBV27 to TRBJ2-5; 7 bases align to TRBD2. Losses at the gene ends were 4 bases for V and 10 bases for J; bases not matched to a gene: 3. Per germline, CDR1 MNHEY and CDR2 SMNVEV (reference sequence). This CDR3 spans 11 amino acids. The CDR3 DNA reads TGTGCCAGCAGTTCTGGACTAGGCCAGTACTTC. Translating it yields CASSSGLGQYF.